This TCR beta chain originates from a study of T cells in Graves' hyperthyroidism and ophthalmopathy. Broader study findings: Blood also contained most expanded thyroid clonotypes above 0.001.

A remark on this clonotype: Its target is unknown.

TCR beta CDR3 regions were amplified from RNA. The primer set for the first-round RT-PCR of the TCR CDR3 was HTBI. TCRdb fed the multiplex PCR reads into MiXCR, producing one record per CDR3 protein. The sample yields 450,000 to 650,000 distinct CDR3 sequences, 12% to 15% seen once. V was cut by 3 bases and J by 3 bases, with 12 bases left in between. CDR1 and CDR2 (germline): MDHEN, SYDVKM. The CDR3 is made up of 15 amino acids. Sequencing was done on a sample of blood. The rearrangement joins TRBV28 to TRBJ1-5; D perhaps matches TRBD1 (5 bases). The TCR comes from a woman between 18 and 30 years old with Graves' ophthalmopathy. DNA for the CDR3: TGTGCCAGCAGTTTGGGGGGACGGGTCAATCAGCCCCAGCATTTT. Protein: CASSLGGRVNQPQHF.